Described below is a single T cell receptor beta chain sequence and its context. The data stem from a study of tumor T cells in aggressive B-cell lymphoma. Germline loops: CDR1 SGHVS, CDR2 FQNEAQ. The ends lost 5 bases at V and 1 base at J; junction bases unmatched: 3. This CDR3 comprises 14 residues. Assay used: immunoSEQ multiplex PCR; TCRdb lists only in-frame clones, some missing. The profile shows several thousand clones, about 88% of them singletons. The chain uses TRBV7-8 and TRBJ1-1; 8 nucleotides agree with TRBD1. Material: tumor tissue. The TCR comes from an adult with diffuse large B cell lymphoma. CDR3 in amino acids: CASSLGQGNTEAFF. The CDR3 nucleotides read TGTGCCAGCAGCCTCGGACAGGGGAACACTGAAGCTTTCTTT.